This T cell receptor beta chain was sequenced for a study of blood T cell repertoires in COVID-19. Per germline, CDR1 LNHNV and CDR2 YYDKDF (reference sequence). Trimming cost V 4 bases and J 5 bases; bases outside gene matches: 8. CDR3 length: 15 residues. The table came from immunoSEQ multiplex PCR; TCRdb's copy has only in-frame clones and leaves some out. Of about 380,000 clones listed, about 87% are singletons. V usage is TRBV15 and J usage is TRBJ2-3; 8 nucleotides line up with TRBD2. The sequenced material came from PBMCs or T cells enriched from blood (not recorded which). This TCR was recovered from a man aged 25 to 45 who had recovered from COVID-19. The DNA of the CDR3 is TGTGCCACCAGCAAAGGCGGGGGGAGGGGAGATACGCAGTATTTT. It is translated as CATSKGGGRGDTQYF.